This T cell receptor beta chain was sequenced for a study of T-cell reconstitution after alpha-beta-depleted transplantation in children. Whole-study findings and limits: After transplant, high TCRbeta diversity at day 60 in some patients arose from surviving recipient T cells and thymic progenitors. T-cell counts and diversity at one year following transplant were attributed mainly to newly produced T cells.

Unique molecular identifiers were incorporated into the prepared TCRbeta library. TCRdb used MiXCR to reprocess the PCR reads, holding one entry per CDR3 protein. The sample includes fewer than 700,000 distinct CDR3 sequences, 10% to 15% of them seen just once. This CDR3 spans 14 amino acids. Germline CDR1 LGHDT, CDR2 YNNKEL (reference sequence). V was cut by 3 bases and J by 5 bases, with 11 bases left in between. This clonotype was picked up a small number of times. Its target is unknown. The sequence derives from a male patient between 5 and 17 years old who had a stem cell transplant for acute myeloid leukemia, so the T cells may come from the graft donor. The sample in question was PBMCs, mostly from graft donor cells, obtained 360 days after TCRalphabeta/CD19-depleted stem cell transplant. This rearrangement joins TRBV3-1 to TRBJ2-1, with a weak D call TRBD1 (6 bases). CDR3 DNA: TGTGCCAGCAGCCACGGGACACTTAACAATGAGCAGTTCTTC. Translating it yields CASSHGTLNNEQFF.